The next 4 T cell receptor beta chains were all read from a single sample in a study of blood T cell repertoires in COVID-19 (TCRdb year 2020). Receptor libraries were prepared by the immunoSEQ multiplex PCR assay. TCRdb limited this immuneACCESS table to in-frame rearrangements with V and J called. A share of clones is missing; checked studies link under half to unresolved V genes, and the rest is unexplained. A total of over 250,000 clones appear in this sample, around 87% of them only once. The ten largest clones take up approximately 5% of the sample. The specimen was PBMCs or T cells enriched from blood (not recorded which). The origin of the receptors is a woman aged 30 to 39 who had recovered from COVID-19.

Only one count was recorded for this clone. V is TRBV7-8 and J is TRBJ1-2; D is perhaps TRBD1 (6 bases). Germline CDR1 SGHVS, CDR2 FQNEAQ. V was clipped by 1 base and J by 2 bases, with 26 bases between them. This CDR3 is built from 20 residues. The CDR3 nucleotides read TGTGCCAGCAGCTTAGAGGGCCGGGACAAACTCCTTAAGTCCAACTATGGCTACACCTTC. This codes for CASSLEGRDKLLKSNYGYTF.

The V call is TRBV5-1, the J call TRBJ2-6; the match to TRBD1 covers 7 bases. This CDR3 has 18 amino acids. J gave up 0 bases and V 1 base, and 7 bases lay outside the gene matches. The germline V gene has CDR1 SGHRS and CDR2 YFSETQ. The CDR3 protein is CASSLKQGFDSGANVLTF. In DNA form, the CDR3 reads TGCGCCAGCAGCTTGAAACAGGGGTTCGACTCTGGGGCCAACGTCCTGACTTTC.

The rearrangement joins TRBV5-1 to TRBJ2-3; a possible D gene is TRBD1 (6 bases). Germline assignment: CDR1 SGHRS and CDR2 YFSETQ. This CDR3 has 17 amino acids. V shed 1 base and J shed 7 bases, with 22 bases lying between them. The CDR3 region has the DNA TGCGCCAGCAGCTTGAGTGGCTCCCCGGTAGGGGGAAATACGCAGTATTTT. Protein product: CASSLSGSPVGGNTQYF.

The rearrangement links TRBV5-1 to TRBJ2-1; TRBD2 agrees at 8 bases. Germline assignment: CDR1 SGHRS and CDR2 YFSETQ. Losses at the gene ends were 5 bases for V and 8 bases for J; bases not matched to a gene: 15. CDR3 length equals 16 residues. CDR3 sequence reads: CASSYLGLAISDEQFF. In nucleotides, the CDR3 is TGCGCCAGCAGTTATTTAGGACTAGCAATTTCCGATGAGCAGTTCTTC.